These 25 T cell receptor beta chains were sequenced from one sample in a study of CD8 T cells in Susac syndrome. Reverse transcription of roughly 0.5 to 1 ug RNA used random hexamers. MiXCR, applied by TCRdb to the immunoSEQ multiplex PCR reads, yields one record per CDR3 protein. The table lists about 140,000 distinct CDR3 sequences, 95% of them singletons, with 0.14% in the top ten. Sequenced material: CD4+ T cells from PBMCs. Receptors originate from a human donor with Susac syndrome.

This chain links TRBV11-2 with TRBJ2-7, with D possibly being TRBD2 (5 bases). The germline V gene has CDR1 SGHAT and CDR2 FQNNGV. The V gene lost 7 bases and the J gene lost 0 bases, with 16 bases spanning the gap. The CDR3 length is 15 residues. In DNA form, the CDR3 reads TGTGCCAGCACCGGCCGGGGTCCGAGCTCCTACGAGCAGTACTTC. Its translation is CASTGRGPSSYEQYF. Together with reference TRBV11-2 and TRBJ2-7, the CDR3 gives the full variable domain: EAGVAQSPRYKIIEKRQSVAFWCNPISGHATLYWYQQILGQGPKLLIQFQNNGVVDDSQLPKDRFSAERLKGVDSTLKIQPAKLEDSAVYLCASTGRGPSSYEQYFGPGTRLTVT.

The chain combines TRBV7-2 with TRBJ1-2; 7 nucleotides agree with TRBD1. The CDR3 totals 13 residues. V was pared by 6 bases and J by 7 bases, with 8 bases of the junction left unmatched. Germline V gene sequence: CDR1 SGHTA, CDR2 FQGNSA. The CDR3 coding sequence is TGTGCCAGCAGTCTTAAACAGGGGTCTGGCTACACCTTC. It yields the protein CASSLKQGSGYTF.

This clonotype is a singleton in its sample. The chain employs TRBV25-1 and TRBJ2-5, with a possible D match to TRBD1 (6 bases). The CDR3 spans 13 residues. From germline, CDR1 is MGHDK and CDR2 SYGVNS. Trimming shortened V by 7 bases and J by 5 bases, and 14 bases separated the two germline ends. The chain's CDR3 is CASTGTILETQYF. CDR3 DNA: TGTGCCAGCACCGGGACAATTTTGGAGACCCAGTACTTC.

The chain carries TRBV30 and TRBJ1-1; a weak D match, TRBD1 (6 bases). Trimming cost V 1 base and J 0 bases, with 12 bases left between them. This CDR3 is 15 amino acids long. The germline V gene encodes CDR1 GTSNPN and CDR2 SVGIG (reference sequence). In DNA, the CDR3 is TGTGCCTGGAGTGCGATAGACAGGTTGAACACTGAAGCTTTCTTT. Its protein is CAWSAIDRLNTEAFF. Together with reference TRBV30 and TRBJ1-1, the CDR3 gives the full variable domain: SQTIHQWPATLVQPVGSPLSLECTVEGTSNPNLYWYRQAAGRGLQLLFYSVGIGQISSEVPQNLSASRPQDRQFILSSKKLLLSDSGFYLCAWSAIDRLNTEAFFGQGTRLTVV.

This clonotype was observed once. V is TRBV29-1 and J is TRBJ2-1; 8 bases are a match to TRBD2. This CDR3 spans 15 amino acids. Germline values: CDR1 SQVTM, CDR2 ANQGSEA. The V and J ends lost 8 bases and 9 bases, in that order; junction bases with no gene match: 18. CDR3: CSFPDGYRGGSEQFF. CDR3 sequence (DNA): TGCAGCTTCCCAGACGGTTATCGGGGGGGGTCTGAGCAGTTCTTC.

This sequence joins TRBV5-4 and TRBJ1-2; 7 nucleotides agree with TRBD1. Trimming removed 5 bases from V and 8 bases from J; junction bases left unmatched: 9. This CDR3 comprises 13 residues. Per the germline V gene, CDR1 is SGHNT and CDR2 is YYREEE (reference sequence). The CDR3 DNA follows: TGTGCCAGCAGTCGGGACAGAGCGGCCGGCTACACCTTC. The encoded protein is CASSRDRAAGYTF.

The chain couples TRBV19 to TRBJ1-1; TRBD1 is a possible D gene (6 bases). There are 15 residues in the CDR3. CDR1 is LNHDA, CDR2 SQIVND, per germline (reference sequence). V was clipped by 8 bases and J by 5 bases, with 21 bases between them. The CDR3, as DNA: TGTGCCAGTCTCCCGAGGGGGGCAAGGGTTACTGAAGCTTTCTTT. It encodes CASLPRGARVTEAFF.

V and J are TRBV3-1 and TRBJ2-1, with D perhaps TRBD2 (5 bases). V was shortened by 0 bases and J by 0 bases, with 15 bases between the two germline ends. The CDR3 sequence is 18 residues long. Germline loops: CDR1 LGHDT, CDR2 YNNKEL (reference sequence). Written as DNA, the CDR3 is TGTGCCAGCAGCCAAGAGGTGGCGGGCGCCCGCTCCTACAATGAGCAGTTCTTC. Residues: CASSQEVAGARSYNEQFF.

This chain links TRBV20-1 with TRBJ2-3; 8 bases line up with TRBD2. Trimming took 7 bases from V and 3 from J; bases not matched to a gene: 12. This CDR3 is 15 amino acids long. Germline V gene lookup returns CDR1 DFQATT and CDR2 SNEGSKA (reference sequence). CDR3 bases: TGCAGTGTCCGTGGGGAGCGGGGGATGACAGATACGCAGTATTTT. The encoded protein is CSVRGERGMTDTQYF.

This clonotype was counted once. This chain connects TRBV7-3 to TRBJ2-7; 8 nucleotides align to TRBD1. J gave up 4 bases and V 5 bases, and 10 bases lay outside the gene matches. The germline V gene encodes CDR1 SGHTA and CDR2 FQGTGA. This CDR3 contains 15 residues. The CDR3 here is CASSPSRDRLYEQYF. The DNA of the CDR3 is TGTGCCAGCAGCCCGAGTCGGGACAGGTTATACGAGCAGTACTTC.

This chain joins TRBV5-4 and TRBJ2-5; either TRBD1 or TRBD2 may supply D (5 bases each). The CDR3 is 15 amino acids. CDR1 SGHNT and CDR2 YYREEE come from the germline V gene (reference sequence). V lost 3 bases and J 1 base, leaving 13 bases between the germline ends. CDR3 loop: CASSSFTGAQETQYF. The CDR3 bases are TGTGCCAGCAGCTCGTTTACCGGGGCCCAAGAGACCCAGTACTTC.

The chain joins TRBV7-2 to TRBJ2-4; 10 bases are shared with TRBD2. Germline V gene lookup returns CDR1 SGHTA and CDR2 FQGNSA. Trimming took 6 bases from V and 9 from J; bases not matched to a gene: 8. This CDR3 has 14 residues. The CDR3 here is CASSPSGRGGIQYF. The CDR3 nucleotides read TGTGCCAGCAGTCCGAGCGGGAGGGGCGGCATTCAGTACTTC.

The chain recombines TRBV30 with TRBJ1-2; D remains unclear. Trimming shortened V by 4 bases and J by 3 bases, and 15 bases separated the two germline ends. CDR1 and CDR2 from the germline V gene are GTSNPN and SVGIG (reference sequence). The CDR3 is 14 residues long. For the CDR3, the DNA is TGTGCCTGGATCTCCCGCCTGGCTCACTATGGCTACACCTTC. Its translation is CAWISRLAHYGYTF.

The V and J genes are TRBV5-1 and TRBJ1-4, with TRBD1 as a possible D gene (5 bases). Trimming stripped 0 bases from V and 4 bases from J, with 22 bases between. The CDR3 is 19 amino acids. The germline V gene encodes CDR1 SGHRS and CDR2 YFSETQ. CDR3 nucleotide sequence: TGCGCCAGCAGCTTGGGTGGTCCCGGGACGTCCGTGCTTAATGAAAAACTGTTTTTT. This codes for CASSLGGPGTSVLNEKLFF.

The CDR3 DNA reads TGCGCCAGCAGCTTGGCCGGCAGGGGAGGCGAGCCCCAGCATTTT. Translated: CASSLAGRGGEPQHF. The chain recombines TRBV5-1 with TRBJ1-5, with D possibly matching TRBD1 (6 bases). From germline, CDR1 is SGHRS and CDR2 YFSETQ. The ends were cut back, 0 bases at V and 8 bases at J, with 15 bases in the middle. The CDR3 totals 15 residues.

The chain uses TRBV5-1 and TRBJ2-5, with TRBD1 as a possible D gene (5 bases). V was cut by 1 base and J by 3 bases, with 10 bases left in between. The germline V gene has CDR1 SGHRS and CDR2 YFSETQ. This CDR3 region has 14 residues. CDR3 in DNA: TGCGCCAGCAGCTTGTTTCCGGACAAAGAGACCCAGTACTTC. As protein: CASSLFPDKETQYF. The variable domain in full, completed from reference TRBV5-1 and TRBJ2-5, reads KAGVTQTPRYLIKTRGQQVTLSCSPISGHRSVSWYQQTPGQGLQFLFEYFSETQRNKGNFPGRFSGRQFSNSRSEMNVSTLELGDSALYLCASSLFPDKETQYFGPGTRLLVL.

The rearrangement uses TRBV11-2 and TRBJ1-2; D is ambiguous. Between the trimmed V and J ends, which lost 1 base and 1 base, there was a span of 7 bases. Germline assignment: CDR1 SGHAT and CDR2 FQNNGV. The CDR3 covers 14 residues. DNA of the CDR3: TGTGCCAGCAGCTTAGGGCGGGGTAACTATGGCTACACCTTC. It encodes CASSLGRGNYGYTF.

The chain recombines TRBV5-8 with TRBJ1-5, with 9 bases that match TRBD1. V shed 4 bases, J shed 6 bases, and the junction held 8 bases outside the gene matches. Per the germline V gene, CDR1 is SGHTS and CDR2 is YDEGEE. This CDR3 spans 15 amino acids. The CDR3 nucleotides are TGTGCCAGCAGCATAGGACAGGGGAGGGTTCAGCCCCAGCATTTT. The encoded protein is CASSIGQGRVQPQHF.

J is TRBJ2-2 and V is TRBV19, with D possibly being TRBD2 (6 bases). There are 16 residues in the CDR3. Trimming shortened V by 6 bases and J by 2 bases, and 16 bases separated the two germline ends. Germline V lookup: CDR1 LNHDA, CDR2 SQIVND (reference sequence). The CDR3: CASSFFTTSNTGELFF. The CDR3 DNA reads TGTGCCAGTAGCTTTTTTACTACTAGCAACACCGGGGAGCTGTTTTTT.

The V gene is TRBV9, the J gene TRBJ2-5; D is possibly TRBD1 (5 bases). Trimming shortened V by 4 bases and J by 5 bases, and 12 bases separated the two germline ends. The CDR3 is 13 residues long. Germline V lookup: CDR1 SGDLS, CDR2 YYNGEE. DNA of the CDR3: TGTGCCAGCAGCCAGGGCGCGGAGGAGACCCAGTACTTC. The encoded protein is CASSQGAEETQYF.

The chain joins TRBV4-3 to TRBJ1-2; 8 positions match TRBD1. The junction had 9 bases not matched to a gene; V was cut back by 1 base and J by 8 bases. This CDR3 contains 15 residues. Germline CDR1 reads LGHNA; CDR2 reads YSLEER. CDR3 region: CASSQVLSSGGGYTF. For the CDR3, the DNA is TGCGCCAGCAGCCAAGTGCTAAGCTCAGGGGGCGGCTACACCTTC.

The V call is TRBV28, the J call TRBJ1-1; 7 positions agree with TRBD1. The trim removed 3 bases at V and 3 bases at J, leaving 7 bases unmatched. The germline V gene has CDR1 MDHEN and CDR2 SYDVKM. This CDR3 contains 15 residues. This CDR3 is CASSFILQGDTEAFF. The CDR3 DNA sequence: TGTGCCAGCAGTTTCATCCTGCAGGGGGACACTGAAGCTTTCTTT.

The rearrangement uses TRBV30 and TRBJ2-7; 10 nucleotides agree with TRBD2. Germline V gene lookup returns CDR1 GTSNPN and CDR2 SVGIG (reference sequence). The V segment lost 4 bases and the J segment 7 bases; nucleotides outside the gene matches: 4. The CDR3 loop spans 12 amino acids. The CDR3 sequence: CAWNQREGEQYF. The CDR3 DNA is TGTGCCTGGAATCAGCGGGAGGGGGAGCAGTACTTC.

This chain uses TRBV30 with TRBJ1-1; D is possibly TRBD1 (5 bases). Trimming stripped 3 bases from V and 1 base from J, with 12 bases between. The CDR3 runs 14 residues. Germline assignment: CDR1 GTSNPN and CDR2 SVGIG (reference sequence). The chain's CDR3 is CAWSPGTENTEAFF. Written as DNA, the CDR3 is TGTGCCTGGAGCCCCGGGACGGAGAACACTGAAGCTTTCTTT.

This clonotype is a singleton in its sample. The chain combines TRBV30 with TRBJ1-1, with 7 bases lining up with TRBD1. The CDR3 sequence is 18 residues long. CDR1 GTSNPN and CDR2 SVGIG come from the germline V gene (reference sequence). J was trimmed by 0 bases and V by 4 bases; bases with no gene match: 17. CDR3 protein: CAWNLYRRTGQMNTEAFF. In DNA, the CDR3 is TGTGCCTGGAACCTCTACCGCAGGACAGGACAAATGAACACTGAAGCTTTCTTT. Full variable domain (missing parts from reference TRBV30 and TRBJ1-1): SQTIHQWPATLVQPVGSPLSLECTVEGTSNPNLYWYRQAAGRGLQLLFYSVGIGQISSEVPQNLSASRPQDRQFILSSKKLLLSDSGFYLCAWNLYRRTGQMNTEAFFGQGTRLTVV.